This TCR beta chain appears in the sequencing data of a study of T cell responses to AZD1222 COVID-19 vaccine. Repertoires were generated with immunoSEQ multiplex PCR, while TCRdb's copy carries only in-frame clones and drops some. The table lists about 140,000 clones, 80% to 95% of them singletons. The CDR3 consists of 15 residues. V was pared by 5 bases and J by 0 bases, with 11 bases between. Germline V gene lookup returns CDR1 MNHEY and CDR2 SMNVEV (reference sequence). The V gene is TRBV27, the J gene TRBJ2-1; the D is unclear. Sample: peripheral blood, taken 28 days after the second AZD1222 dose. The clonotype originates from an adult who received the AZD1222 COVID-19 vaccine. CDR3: CASSVWRSSYNEQFF. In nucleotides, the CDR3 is TGTGCCAGCAGTGTGTGGCGGTCCTCCTACAATGAGCAGTTCTTC.